The entry that follows covers one TCR beta chain sequence. The assay was immunoSEQ multiplex PCR, and TCRdb's table has in-frame clones only and misses some. The data contain roughly 2.5 million clones, around nine tenths of them singletons. This sample is drawn from a study of shared clonotypes between healthy human individuals. The germline CDR1 and CDR2 sequences are SGDLS and YYNGEE. CDR3 size: 14 residues. Trimming removed 4 bases from V and 1 base from J, with 11 bases in between. The material sequenced was naive CD4+ T cells sorted from blood. Subset denoted: CD45RA+ positively selected. This chain connects TRBV9 to TRBJ2-5; tentatively, D is TRBD1 (6 bases). The sequence came from a man younger than 35 in good health. The CDR3 DNA follows: TGTGCCAGCAGCTGGGGGACAACCCAAGAGACCCAGTACTTC. It encodes CASSWGTTQETQYF.